The 7 T cell receptor beta chains given below trace back to one sample, sequenced in a study of OX40 agonist ivuxolimab in advanced cancers. Some clones are missing from TCRdb's copy, which holds only in-frame ones; the method was immunoSEQ multiplex PCR. The profile shows fewer than 90,000 clones, roughly 87% of them singletons. The source was CD4+ or CD8+ T cells sorted from blood, collected in a trial of the OX40 agonist ivuxolimab. The receptors were gathered from an adult with an advanced solid tumor such as melanoma, head and neck, liver or kidney cancer.

J is TRBJ1-2 and V is TRBV27, with 10 nucleotides matching TRBD1. CDR1 and CDR2 (germline): MNHEY, SMNVEV (reference sequence). The V segment lost 6 bases and the J segment 5 bases; nucleotides outside the gene matches: 9. CDR3 length: 15 residues. CDR3 nucleotide sequence: TGTGCCAGCAGCAAGAACCGGGACAGGGGATATGGCTACACCTTC. Translated: CASSKNRDRGYGYTF.

J is TRBJ2-7 and V is TRBV18; 9 bases fit TRBD1. The ends lost 6 bases at V and 6 bases at J; junction bases unmatched: 9. The germline CDR1 and CDR2 sequences are KGHSH and LQKENI. This CDR3 is built from 14 residues. CDR3 amino acids: CASSSGTGLGEQYV. CDR3 bases: TGTGCCAGCTCGTCCGGGACAGGGCTCGGCGAGCAGTACGTC.

This chain uses TRBV12-5 with TRBJ2-7, with D possibly matching TRBD2 (7 bases). Germline values: CDR1 LGHNT, CDR2 FRNRAP. Trimming took off 7 bases at V and 3 bases at J, with 22 bases between the two ends. This CDR3 region has 16 residues. CDR3 region: CASAWSGGQEGYEQYF. CDR3 in DNA: TGTGCTAGTGCTTGGTCCGGGGGGCAGGAGGGCTACGAGCAGTACTTC.

V gene TRBV5-6 combines with J gene TRBJ2-1, with TRBD2 matching over 7 bases. Germline loops: CDR1 SGHDT, CDR2 YYEEEE. The trim removed 1 base at V and 10 bases at J, leaving 8 bases unmatched. This CDR3 has 14 amino acids. CDR3 nucleotides: TGTGCCAGCAGCTTGTGGCAGGGACTAAGGGAGCAGTTCTTC. Amino acid sequence: CASSLWQGLREQFF.

J is TRBJ2-1 and V is TRBV6-1; D is uncertain. The CDR3 totals 15 residues. Germline CDR1 MNHNS, CDR2 SASEGT. V was shortened by 0 bases and J by 10 bases, with 16 bases between the two germline ends. The CDR3 sequence is CASSEALGVRPEQFF. As DNA, the CDR3 is TGTGCCAGCAGTGAAGCGCTAGGAGTGAGACCGGAGCAGTTCTTC.

This clone was seen only a few times. The chain combines TRBV2 with TRBJ1-4; D is possibly TRBD1 (6 bases). The V end was cut by 8 bases, the J end by 5 bases, with 12 bases between. Per the germline V gene, CDR1 is SNHLY and CDR2 is FYNNEI. This CDR3 has 13 amino acids. The CDR3 DNA reads as TGTGCCAGCGCCGGGACATCGAATGAAAAACTGTTTTTT. It codes for CASAGTSNEKLFF.

The gene calls are TRBV5-1 and TRBJ1-2; maybe TRBD1 (6 bases). V lost 0 bases and J 5 bases, leaving 14 bases between the germline ends. From germline, CDR1 is SGHRS and CDR2 YFSETQ. The CDR3 has 15 residues. The CDR3 loop reads CASSLVGQTDYGYTF. In DNA, the CDR3 is TGCGCCAGCAGCTTGGTCGGACAGACTGATTATGGCTACACCTTC.